One and the same sample provided the 21 T cell receptor beta chains below, sequenced in a study of blood T cell repertoires in COVID-19. Only in-frame clones appear in the TCRdb table, and some are missing; sequencing was by immunoSEQ multiplex PCR. The table lists fewer than 200,000 clones, 65% to 90% of them singletons. Sequences were obtained from PBMCs or T cells enriched from blood (not recorded which). The receptors derive from a man aged 50 or older who had recovered from COVID-19.

The V gene is TRBV9, the J gene TRBJ1-6; D might be TRBD1 (6 bases). The V gene's germline CDR1 is SGDLS and CDR2 YYNGEE. The CDR3 runs 15 residues. Trimming pared 2 bases from V and 1 base from J, leaving 7 bases between. CDR3 sequence reads: CASSVTGSYNSPLHF. In nucleotides, the CDR3 is TGTGCCAGCAGCGTGACAGGTTCCTATAATTCACCCCTCCACTTT.

This clone appeared once. The V and J genes are TRBV6-6 and TRBJ1-6, with 8 bases matching TRBD1. V was clipped by 6 bases and J by 7 bases; unmatched bases: 5. Germline V CDR1 and CDR2: MNHNY, SVGAGI (reference sequence). This CDR3 has 14 residues. The CDR3 DNA is TGTGCCAGCAGACCACAGGGGGACAATTCACCCCTCCACTTT. This sequence encodes CASRPQGDNSPLHF.

J is TRBJ1-5 and V is TRBV4-1; weak D call: TRBD1 (5 bases). V lost 0 bases and J 7 bases, leaving 10 bases between the germline ends. Germline lookup yields CDR1 MGHRA and CDR2 YSYEKL. The CDR3 runs 14 residues. The CDR3 is CASSQDRGLQPQHF. The CDR3 DNA follows: TGCGCCAGCAGCCAAGACCGGGGGTTGCAGCCCCAGCATTTT.

The chain carries TRBV5-4 and TRBJ1-1; D unclear. The V end lost 0 bases, the J end lost 1 base, and 10 bases lay between the germline ends. The CDR3 is made up of 15 amino acids. Per germline, CDR1 SGHNT and CDR2 YYREEE (reference sequence). CDR3 bases: TGTGCCAGCAGCTTGGCGGGAGGACCGAACACTGAAGCTTTCTTT. Translation gives CASSLAGGPNTEAFF.

The chain employs TRBV20-1 and TRBJ1-1; no firm D call. The CDR3 length is 11 residues. Germline values: CDR1 DFQATT, CDR2 SNEGSKA (reference sequence). Trimming shortened V by 6 bases and J by 1 base, and 6 bases separated the two germline ends. The CDR3 DNA is TGCAGTGCGGCGGAGAACACTGAAGCTTTCTTT. This codes for CSAAENTEAFF.

The rearrangement joins TRBV6-5 to TRBJ1-1, with D maybe TRBD1 (5 bases). The CDR3 extends over 15 amino acids. Germline V lookup: CDR1 MNHEY, CDR2 SVGAGI. Trimming pared 7 bases from V and 4 bases from J, leaving 19 bases between. For the CDR3, the DNA is TGTGCCAGCACCGCCTGGGGGGAAAGGAGCACTGAAGCTTTCTTT. It codes for CASTAWGERSTEAFF.

This clone was recorded once. The V and J genes are TRBV14 and TRBJ2-7; 7 bases are a match to TRBD1. V gave up 2 bases and J gave up 0 bases; unmatched junction bases: 7. The germline V gene encodes CDR1 SGHDN and CDR2 FVKESK. The CDR3 has 16 residues. CDR3 in amino acids: CASSQTGQAYSYEQYF. CDR3 sequence (DNA): TGTGCCAGCAGCCAAACCGGACAGGCTTACTCCTACGAGCAGTACTTC.

The chain links TRBV7-2 to TRBJ2-7; TRBD2 matches 7 bases. This CDR3 comprises 16 residues. V was pared by 6 bases and J by 0 bases, with 11 bases of the junction left unmatched. CDR1 and CDR2 (germline): SGHTA, FQGNSA. As DNA, the CDR3 is TGTGCCAGCAGTAAAGCCGGGACTACGAGCTCCTACGAGCAGTACTTC. It is translated as CASSKAGTTSSYEQYF.

The rearrangement uses TRBV6-1 and TRBJ2-1; 9 bases match TRBD1. The CDR3 spans 17 residues. Per the germline V gene, CDR1 is MNHNS and CDR2 is SASEGT. Trimming at V came to 2 bases and at J to 6 bases, leaving 11 bases not matched to a gene. CDR3 loop: CASSELPGGQGFNEQFF. The CDR3 DNA reads as TGTGCCAGCAGTGAACTCCCTGGGGGACAGGGATTCAATGAGCAGTTCTTC.

The J gene is TRBJ1-6, the V gene TRBV3-1 (or the pseudogene TRBV3-2), with D unresolved. Germline V lookup: CDR1 LGHDT, CDR2 YNNKEL (reference sequence). Trimming left V 4 bases short and J 9 bases short, with 13 bases between. This CDR3 is built from 14 residues. The CDR3 is CASSLPGSFSPLHF. CDR3 bases: TGTGCCAGCAGCCTTCCGGGTTCTTTTTCACCCCTCCACTTT.

This clone was detected once. The rearrangement joins TRBV3-1 (or the pseudogene TRBV3-2) to TRBJ2-7; perhaps TRBD2 as D (6 bases). In germline, CDR1 is LGHDT, CDR2 YNNKEL (reference sequence). This CDR3 region has 14 residues. Trimming took off 2 bases at V and 3 bases at J, with 11 bases between the two ends. The CDR3, as DNA: TGTGCCAGCAGCCAAACGGGGGTGGGCTACGAGCAGTACTTC. It yields the protein CASSQTGVGYEQYF.

The chain combines TRBV3-1 (or the pseudogene TRBV3-2) with TRBJ1-1; unclear D gene. The germline CDR1 and CDR2 sequences are LGHDT and YNNKEL (reference sequence). The germline V and J ends were trimmed by 4 bases and 3 bases, with 3 bases remaining between them. The CDR3 is made up of 11 amino acids. The DNA for the CDR3 is TGTGCCAGCAGCCCTCACACTGAAGCTTTCTTT. Protein: CASSPHTEAFF.

CDR3 protein: CASSGDRASYEQYF. The CDR3 nucleotides read TGTGCCAGCTCAGGGGACAGGGCTTCCTACGAGCAGTACTTC. The chain couples TRBV18 to TRBJ2-7; TRBD1 matches 9 bases. CDR1 and CDR2 (germline): KGHSH, LQKENI. J was trimmed by 1 base and V by 5 bases; bases with no gene match: 3. The CDR3 totals 14 residues.

The CDR3 sequence is CASSQTGKGNTGELFF. CDR3 DNA: TGCGCCAGCAGCCAGACAGGGAAGGGGAACACCGGGGAGCTGTTTTTT. V usage is TRBV4-1 and J usage is TRBJ2-2; TRBD1 agrees at 7 bases. The junction had 5 bases not matched to a gene; V was cut back by 3 bases and J by 1 base. Looked up from germline, CDR1 is MGHRA and CDR2 is YSYEKL. The CDR3 sequence is 16 residues long.

The V gene is TRBV6-6, the J gene TRBJ1-5; maybe TRBD1 (5 bases). Per germline, CDR1 MNHNY and CDR2 SVGAGI (reference sequence). V was cut by 0 bases and J by 2 bases, with 8 bases left in between. This CDR3 contains 15 residues. For the CDR3, the DNA is TGTGCCAGCAGTTACTCAGGGGAGGGCAATCAGCCCCAGCATTTT. Translating it yields CASSYSGEGNQPQHF.

This chain links TRBV14 with TRBJ2-3; maybe TRBD2 (6 bases). Germline V CDR1 and CDR2: SGHDN, FVKESK. V was clipped by 0 bases and J by 2 bases, with 21 bases between them. The CDR3 extends over 19 amino acids. The CDR3 bases are TGTGCCAGCAGCCAAGATGAGGCATTCGGGACTCCTAACACAGATACGCAGTATTTT. Its protein is CASSQDEAFGTPNTDTQYF.

The rearrangement joins TRBV5-1 to TRBJ2-1; 10 bases line up with TRBD2. The germline V gene has CDR1 SGHRS and CDR2 YFSETQ. The ends lost 4 bases at V and 4 bases at J; junction bases unmatched: 11. This CDR3 contains 17 residues. The CDR3 DNA follows: TGCGCCAGCAGCGAGGAGTTAGCGGGGGGTCAGTACAATGAGCAGTTCTTC. Protein sequence: CASSEELAGGQYNEQFF.

The chain joins TRBV6-5 to TRBJ1-2; TRBD1 agrees at 10 bases. The V segment lost 5 bases and the J segment 7 bases; nucleotides outside the gene matches: 10. Germline-derived CDR1 and CDR2 are MNHEY and SVGAGI. There are 15 residues in the CDR3. The CDR3 region is CASSHPTDRGLGYTF. The CDR3 DNA sequence: TGTGCCAGCAGTCACCCTACTGACAGGGGGCTTGGCTACACCTTC.

The chain links TRBV11-2 to TRBJ1-1; 8 positions match TRBD1. The germline CDR1 and CDR2 sequences are SGHAT and FQNNGV. Trimming at V came to 5 bases and at J to 4 bases, leaving 9 bases not matched to a gene. This CDR3 comprises 15 residues. Written as DNA, the CDR3 is TGTGCCAGCAGCCCCCGGACAGGGTATATCACTGAAGCTTTCTTT. Translation: CASSPRTGYITEAFF.

The genes are TRBV19 and TRBJ2-7; the match to TRBD1 covers 8 bases. The CDR3 runs 13 residues. J lost 3 bases, V lost 10 bases, and 8 bases had no gene match. Germline CDR1 and CDR2: LNHDA and SQIVND (reference sequence). CDR3 coding DNA: TGTGCCACCAGACAGGGGCCAAGCTACGAGCAGTACTTC. Its translation is CATRQGPSYEQYF.

V is TRBV24-1 and J is TRBJ2-2, with 7 bases aligning to TRBD1. J gave up 2 bases and V 4 bases, and 6 bases lay outside the gene matches. Germline V CDR1 and CDR2: KGHDR, SFDVKD. The CDR3 has 16 amino acids. CDR3 bases: TGTGCCACCAGTGACGTTGACAGGGATAACACCGGGGAGCTGTTTTTT. This encodes CATSDVDRDNTGELFF.